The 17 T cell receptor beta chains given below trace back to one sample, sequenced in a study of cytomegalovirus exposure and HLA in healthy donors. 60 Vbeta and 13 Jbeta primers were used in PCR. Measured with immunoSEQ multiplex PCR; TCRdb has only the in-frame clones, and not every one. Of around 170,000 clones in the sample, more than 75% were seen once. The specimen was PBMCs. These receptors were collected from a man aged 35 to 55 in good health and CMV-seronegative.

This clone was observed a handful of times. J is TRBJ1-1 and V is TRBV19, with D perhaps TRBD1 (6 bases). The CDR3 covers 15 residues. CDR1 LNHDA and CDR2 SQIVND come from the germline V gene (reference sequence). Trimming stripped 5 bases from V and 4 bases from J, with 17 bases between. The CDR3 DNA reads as TGTGCCAGTAGTCCCGAGACAGGACGTTCCACTGAAGCTTTCTTT. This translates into CASSPETGRSTEAFF.

The CDR3 loop reads CASSFNTDTQYF. The CDR3 DNA reads TGTGCCAGCAGCTTTAACACAGATACGCAGTATTTT. The rearrangement uses TRBV11-2 and TRBJ2-3; D gene unclear. This CDR3 is built from 12 residues. The germline CDR1 and CDR2 sequences are SGHAT and FQNNGV. Trimming pared 3 bases from V and 2 bases from J, leaving 3 bases between.

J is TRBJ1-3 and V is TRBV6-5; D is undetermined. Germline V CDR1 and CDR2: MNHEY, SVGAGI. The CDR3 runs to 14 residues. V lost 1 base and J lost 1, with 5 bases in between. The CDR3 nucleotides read TGTGCCAGCAGTTACTACGGGTCTGGAAACACCATATATTTT. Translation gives CASSYYGSGNTIYF.

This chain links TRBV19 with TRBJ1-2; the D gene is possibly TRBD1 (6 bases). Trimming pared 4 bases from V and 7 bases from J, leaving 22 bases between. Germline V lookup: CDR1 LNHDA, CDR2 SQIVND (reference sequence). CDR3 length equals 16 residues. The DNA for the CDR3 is TGTGCCAGTAGTACCGACATGGGGGCGGCCTATGGTGGCTACACCTTC. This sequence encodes CASSTDMGAAYGGYTF. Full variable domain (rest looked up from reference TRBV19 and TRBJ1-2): DGGITQSPKYLFRKEGQNVTLSCEQNLNHDAMYWYRQDPGQGLRLIYYSQIVNDFQKGDIAEGYSVSREKKESFPLTVTSAQKNPTAFYLCASSTDMGAAYGGYTFGSGTRLTVV.

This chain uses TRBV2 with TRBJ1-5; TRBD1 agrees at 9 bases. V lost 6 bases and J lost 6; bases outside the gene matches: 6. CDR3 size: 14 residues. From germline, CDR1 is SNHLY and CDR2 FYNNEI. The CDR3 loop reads CASSPGQGGQPQHF. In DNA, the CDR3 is TGTGCCAGCAGCCCGGGACAGGGAGGTCAGCCCCAGCATTTT.

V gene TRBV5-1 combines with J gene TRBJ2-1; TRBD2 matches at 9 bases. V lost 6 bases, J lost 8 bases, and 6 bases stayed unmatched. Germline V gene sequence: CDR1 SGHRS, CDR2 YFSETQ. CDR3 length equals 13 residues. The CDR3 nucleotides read TGCGCCAGCATCGGAGCGGGAGGCTATGAGCAGTTCTTC. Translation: CASIGAGGYEQFF.

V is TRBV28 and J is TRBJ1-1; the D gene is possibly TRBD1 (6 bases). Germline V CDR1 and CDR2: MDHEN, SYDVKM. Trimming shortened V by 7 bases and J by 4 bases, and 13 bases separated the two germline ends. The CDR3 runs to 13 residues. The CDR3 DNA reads TGTGCCAGCAACCAATTCAGGGGCACTGAAGCTTTCTTT. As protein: CASNQFRGTEAFF. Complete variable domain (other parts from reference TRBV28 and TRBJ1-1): DVKVTQSSRYLVKRTGEKVFLECVQDMDHENMFWYRQDPGLGLRLIYFSYDVKMKEKGDIPEGYSVSREKKERFSLILESASTNQTSMYLCASNQFRGTEAFFGQGTRLTVV.

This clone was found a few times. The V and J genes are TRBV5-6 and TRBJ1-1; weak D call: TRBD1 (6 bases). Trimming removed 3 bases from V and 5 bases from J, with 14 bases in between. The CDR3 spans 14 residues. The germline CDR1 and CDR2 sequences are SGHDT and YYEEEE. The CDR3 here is CASSWWGGETEAFF. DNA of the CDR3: TGTGCCAGCAGCTGGTGGGGGGGCGAGACTGAAGCTTTCTTT.

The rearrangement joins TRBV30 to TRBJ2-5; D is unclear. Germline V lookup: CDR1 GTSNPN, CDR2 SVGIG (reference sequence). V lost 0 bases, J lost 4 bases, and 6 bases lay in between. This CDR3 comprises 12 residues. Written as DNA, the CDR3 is TGTGCCTGGAGTGTAGCAAGAGAGACCCAGTACTTC. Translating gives CAWSVARETQYF.

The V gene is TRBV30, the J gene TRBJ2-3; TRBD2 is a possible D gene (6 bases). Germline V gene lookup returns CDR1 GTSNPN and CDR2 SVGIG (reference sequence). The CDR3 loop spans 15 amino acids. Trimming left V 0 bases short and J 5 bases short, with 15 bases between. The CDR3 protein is CAWSVKGTGEDTQYF. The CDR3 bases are TGTGCCTGGAGTGTAAAGGGAACGGGGGAAGATACGCAGTATTTT.

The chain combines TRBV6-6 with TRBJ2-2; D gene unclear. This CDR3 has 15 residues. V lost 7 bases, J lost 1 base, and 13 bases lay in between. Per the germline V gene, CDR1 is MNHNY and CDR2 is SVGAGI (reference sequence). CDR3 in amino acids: CASTGQKQNTGELFF. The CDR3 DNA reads TGTGCCAGCACTGGGCAGAAGCAGAACACCGGGGAGCTGTTTTTT.

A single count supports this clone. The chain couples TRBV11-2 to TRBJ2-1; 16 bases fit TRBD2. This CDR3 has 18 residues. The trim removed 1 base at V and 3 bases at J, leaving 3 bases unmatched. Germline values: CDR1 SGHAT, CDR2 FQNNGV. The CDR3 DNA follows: TGTGCCAGCAGCTTAGCGGGACTAGCGGGGGGGCTCTACAATGAGCAGTTCTTC. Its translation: CASSLAGLAGGLYNEQFF.

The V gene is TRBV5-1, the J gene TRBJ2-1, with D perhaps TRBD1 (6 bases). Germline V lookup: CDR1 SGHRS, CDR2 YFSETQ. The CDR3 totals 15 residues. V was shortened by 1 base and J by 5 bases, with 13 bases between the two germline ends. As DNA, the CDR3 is TGCGCCAGCAGCTTGTCCCCAGGGGAGAACAATGAGCAGTTCTTC. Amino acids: CASSLSPGENNEQFF.

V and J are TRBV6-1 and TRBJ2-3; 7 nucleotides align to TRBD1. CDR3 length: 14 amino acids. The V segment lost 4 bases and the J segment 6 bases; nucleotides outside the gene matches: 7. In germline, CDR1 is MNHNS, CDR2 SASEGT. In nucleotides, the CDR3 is TGTGCCAGCAGTGGCTGGACAGGAAGGGATACGCAGTATTTT. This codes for CASSGWTGRDTQYF.

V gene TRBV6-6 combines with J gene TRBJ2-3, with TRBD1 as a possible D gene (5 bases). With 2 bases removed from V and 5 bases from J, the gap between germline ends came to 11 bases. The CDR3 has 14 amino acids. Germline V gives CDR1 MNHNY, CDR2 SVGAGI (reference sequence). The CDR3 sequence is CASSYIGVVDTQYF. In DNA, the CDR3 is TGTGCCAGCAGTTACATAGGGGTGGTAGATACGCAGTATTTT.

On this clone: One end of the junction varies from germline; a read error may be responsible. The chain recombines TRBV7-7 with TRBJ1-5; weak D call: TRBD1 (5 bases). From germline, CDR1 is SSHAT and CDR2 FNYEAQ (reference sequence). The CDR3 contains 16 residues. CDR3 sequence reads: CASSLAAGQHNQPQHF. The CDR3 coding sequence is TGTGCTAGCAGCTTAGCTGCGGGGCAGCACAATCAGCCCCAGCATTTT.

The CDR3 DNA follows: TGTGCCAGCAGCCAAGACAGGGGGTTCGGCTACACCTTC. Its protein product is CASSQDRGFGYTF. The chain is built from TRBV7-2 and TRBJ1-2, with TRBD1 matching over 9 bases. CDR3 size: 13 residues. The V and J ends lost 5 bases and 8 bases, in that order; junction bases with no gene match: 6. The germline gives CDR1 SGHTA, CDR2 FQGNSA.